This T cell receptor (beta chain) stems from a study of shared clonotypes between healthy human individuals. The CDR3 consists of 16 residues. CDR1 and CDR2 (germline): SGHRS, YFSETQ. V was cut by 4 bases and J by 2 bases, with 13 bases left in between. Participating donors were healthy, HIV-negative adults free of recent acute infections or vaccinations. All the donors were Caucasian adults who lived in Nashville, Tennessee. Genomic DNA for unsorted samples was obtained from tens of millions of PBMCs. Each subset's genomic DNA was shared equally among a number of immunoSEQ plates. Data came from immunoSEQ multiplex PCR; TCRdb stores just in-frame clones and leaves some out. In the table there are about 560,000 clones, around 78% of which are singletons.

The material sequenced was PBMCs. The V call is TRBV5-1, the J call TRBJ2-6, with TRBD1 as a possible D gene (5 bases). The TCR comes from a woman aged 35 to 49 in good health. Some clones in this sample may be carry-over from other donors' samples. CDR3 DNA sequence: TGCGCCAGCAGCCCATTGGGCAGGGCTGGGGCCAACGTCCTGACTTTC. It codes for CASSPLGRAGANVLTF.